The clone carrying this TCR beta chain turned up a few times. Its antigen is unidentified. This entry is derived from a study of CD8+ T cells in alopecia areata. Study-wide points: Expanded CD8+ clones among the top 100, as well as scalp clonality, were significantly decreased by tofacitinib.

Sequencing templates came from extracted RNA that was reverse transcribed into cDNA. Some clones are missing from TCRdb's copy, which holds only in-frame ones; the method was immunoSEQ multiplex PCR. Seen here are approximately 280,000 clones, more than 45% observed once, and the top ten hold more than 1.5%. Germline V gene data show CDR1 as GTSNPN and CDR2 as SVGIG (reference sequence). V was clipped by 0 bases and J by 3 bases; unmatched bases: 9. The CDR3 runs 16 residues. Treatment: oral pan-JAK inhibitor, 5-10 mg twice daily. The sequences come from CD4+ T cells sorted from blood, collected at week 24, from a patient treated with tofacitinib. This TCR was recovered from a human donor with alopecia areata. The J gene is TRBJ2-5, the V gene TRBV30; the match to TRBD2 covers 8 bases. CDR3 nucleotides: TGTGCCTGGAGTGTACTAACGGGGGGGCCGAAAGAGACCCAGTACTTC. It yields the protein CAWSVLTGGPKETQYF.